The 17 T cell receptor beta chains below come from one sample, sequenced in a study of blood T cell repertoires in COVID-19. Clones were read by immunoSEQ multiplex PCR, and TCRdb kept only the in-frame ones, dropping some. The sample records 110,000 to 150,000 clones, around nine tenths being singletons. Sequencing input: peripheral blood. All receptors come from a woman in her forties or fifties with acute or convalescent COVID-19.

The chain combines TRBV10-1 with TRBJ2-5; D is possibly TRBD1 (5 bases). Germline CDR1 reads WNHNN; CDR2 reads SYGVQD (reference sequence). The CDR3 is made up of 14 amino acids. V gave up 3 bases and J gave up 5 bases, with 13 bases separating them. The DNA of the CDR3 is TGCGCCAGCAGTGAAGGGGCCACTCGGGAGACCCAGTACTTC. Translated: CASSEGATRETQYF.

The genes are TRBV12-3 or TRBV12-4 and TRBJ2-1, with D possibly TRBD2 on 6 matching bases. V dropped 5 bases and J dropped 10 bases, with 9 bases sitting between them. The CDR3 contains 11 residues. In DNA form, the CDR3 reads TGTGCCAGCAGTGGGGGGAAGGAGCAGTTCTTC. Translating gives CASSGGKEQFF.

The rearrangement uses TRBV6-6 and TRBJ2-2; D is perhaps TRBD2 (5 bases). The CDR3 is 17 residues long. Germline V gives CDR1 MNHNY, CDR2 SVGAGI (reference sequence). V dropped 6 bases and J dropped 4 bases, with 21 bases sitting between them. For the CDR3, the DNA is TGTGCCAGCAGCCGATGGGTTTACCGGGGTGTCACCGGGGAGCTGTTTTTT. Protein sequence: CASSRWVYRGVTGELFF.

The J gene is TRBJ2-7, the V gene TRBV6-5; D ambiguous. Germline V CDR1 and CDR2: MNHEY, SVGAGI. V lost 5 bases and J 3 bases, leaving 17 bases between the germline ends. The CDR3 contains 15 residues. The CDR3 nucleotides are TGTGCCAGCAGTCCCGAGAGAGATTATTACTACGAGCAGTACTTC. Translated, it gives CASSPERDYYYEQYF.

The chain joins TRBV10-3 to TRBJ2-1; 9 bases fit TRBD2. Germline V gene sequence: CDR1 ENHRY, CDR2 SYGVKD. The V and J ends lost 6 bases and 2 bases, in that order; junction bases with no gene match: 5. The CDR3 is 15 residues long. CDR3 region: CAISPVAGAYNEQFF. DNA for the CDR3: TGTGCCATCAGCCCCGTAGCGGGAGCCTACAATGAGCAGTTCTTC.

This clone occurred a few times. The rearrangement links TRBV19 to TRBJ2-3, with D possibly matching TRBD1 (5 bases). Trimming took off 1 base at V and 2 bases at J, with 16 bases between the two ends. The CDR3 consists of 17 residues. The germline V gene has CDR1 LNHDA and CDR2 SQIVND (reference sequence). The CDR3 DNA is TGTGCCAGTAGTATAGTGGGCAGGGTCAGATTCACAGATACGCAGTATTTT. This sequence encodes CASSIVGRVRFTDTQYF.

This sequence joins TRBV7-2 and TRBJ1-6; possible D gene TRBD1, 6 bases. CDR1 is SGHTA and CDR2 is FQGNSA in the germline V gene. V was pared by 0 bases and J by 2 bases, with 11 bases between. This CDR3 contains 17 residues. The CDR3 loop reads CASSLAPTGTYNSPLHF. The CDR3 DNA follows: TGTGCCAGCAGCTTAGCTCCTACAGGGACCTATAATTCACCCCTCCACTTT.

V gene TRBV9 combines with J gene TRBJ2-7, with D possibly matching TRBD1 (6 bases). There are 14 residues in the CDR3. Germline V gives CDR1 SGDLS, CDR2 YYNGEE. V gave up 3 bases and J gave up 4 bases, with 14 bases separating them. As DNA, the CDR3 is TGTGCCAGCAGCGCCTCGACAGGAGTATACGAGCAGTACTTC. Protein: CASSASTGVYEQYF.

This sequence joins TRBV6-2 or TRBV6-3 and TRBJ2-6; 13 bases match TRBD2. Unmatched junction bases numbered 8, after V lost 2 bases and J lost 1 base. Per the germline V gene, CDR1 is MNHEY and CDR2 is SVGEGT. The CDR3 loop spans 20 amino acids. The CDR3 here is CASSYPSLAGGQSGANVLTF. The CDR3 region has the DNA TGTGCCAGCAGTTACCCCTCACTAGCGGGAGGGCAATCTGGGGCCAACGTCCTGACTTTC.

This chain links TRBV15 with TRBJ1-2; TRBD1 might be the D (5 bases). The germline V and J ends were trimmed by 3 bases and 4 bases, with 9 bases remaining between them. Germline assignment: CDR1 LNHNV and CDR2 YYDKDF (reference sequence). The CDR3 totals 13 residues. The CDR3 coding sequence is TGTGCCACCAGCAGCGGGGGAGTCTATGGCTACACCTTC. It is translated as CATSSGGVYGYTF.

The chain recombines TRBV19 with TRBJ1-1, with D possibly TRBD1 on 6 matching bases. The CDR3 length is 13 residues. The V end was cut by 10 bases, the J end by 1 base, with 13 bases between. Germline CDR1 reads LNHDA; CDR2 reads SQIVND (reference sequence). For the CDR3, the DNA is TGTGCCACTTATACAGGGCAGAACACTGAAGCTTTCTTT. Its protein product is CATYTGQNTEAFF.

The DNA of the CDR3 is TGCGCCAGCAGCTTGTGGGGGACAGGGGCACACGAGCAGTACTTC. Its translation: CASSLWGTGAHEQYF. The genes are TRBV5-1 and TRBJ2-7; 10 positions match TRBD1. CDR1 is SGHRS, CDR2 YFSETQ, per germline. Losses at the gene ends were 1 base for V and 5 bases for J; bases not matched to a gene: 6. The CDR3 extends over 15 amino acids.

The CDR3 nucleotides are TGTGCCAGCAGCCAAGGGGTAGGGGCCTACTACGAGCAGTACTTC. The encoded protein is CASSQGVGAYYEQYF. This rearrangement joins TRBV3-1 (or the pseudogene TRBV3-2) to TRBJ2-7; D possibly corresponds to TRBD1 (5 bases). This CDR3 contains 15 residues. Germline CDR1 is LGHDT and CDR2 is YNNKEL (reference sequence). Trimming removed 1 base from V and 3 bases from J, with 13 bases in between.

This chain connects TRBV24-1 to TRBJ2-3, with D perhaps TRBD2 (6 bases). The germline CDR1 and CDR2 sequences are KGHDR and SFDVKD. V lost 3 bases to trimming and J lost 2 bases, with 11 bases between them. The CDR3 extends over 15 amino acids. The CDR3 sequence: CATSDQRVATDTQYF. DNA of the CDR3: TGTGCCACCAGTGATCAGCGGGTGGCCACAGATACGCAGTATTTT.

V and J are TRBV6-5 and TRBJ1-1, with D perhaps TRBD1 (5 bases). From germline, CDR1 is MNHEY and CDR2 SVGAGI. This CDR3 spans 13 amino acids. V was clipped by 2 bases and J by 5 bases, with 9 bases between them. The CDR3 nucleotides are TGTGCCAGCAGTTACGGGGCTAAGACTGAAGCTTTCTTT. This codes for CASSYGAKTEAFF.

This clone was seen once. The chain has TRBV7-2 and TRBJ1-3; a possible D gene is TRBD1 (6 bases). Germline V gives CDR1 SGHTA, CDR2 FQGNSA. Trimming removed 1 base at V and 3 bases at J, with 10 bases between. CDR3 size: 15 residues. CDR3 loop: CASSLVTGSGNTIYF. DNA of the CDR3: TGTGCCAGCAGCTTAGTGACAGGCAGTGGAAACACCATATATTTT.

The chain combines TRBV7-2 with TRBJ1-1; the match to TRBD1 covers 7 bases. The germline V gene has CDR1 SGHTA and CDR2 FQGNSA. The length of the CDR3 is 14 residues. V shed 5 bases and J 6 bases; nucleotides not matched to a gene: 9. For the CDR3, the DNA is TGTGCCAGCAGCCCAGGGGGGACGGGGCCTGAAGCTTTCTTT. Residues: CASSPGGTGPEAFF.